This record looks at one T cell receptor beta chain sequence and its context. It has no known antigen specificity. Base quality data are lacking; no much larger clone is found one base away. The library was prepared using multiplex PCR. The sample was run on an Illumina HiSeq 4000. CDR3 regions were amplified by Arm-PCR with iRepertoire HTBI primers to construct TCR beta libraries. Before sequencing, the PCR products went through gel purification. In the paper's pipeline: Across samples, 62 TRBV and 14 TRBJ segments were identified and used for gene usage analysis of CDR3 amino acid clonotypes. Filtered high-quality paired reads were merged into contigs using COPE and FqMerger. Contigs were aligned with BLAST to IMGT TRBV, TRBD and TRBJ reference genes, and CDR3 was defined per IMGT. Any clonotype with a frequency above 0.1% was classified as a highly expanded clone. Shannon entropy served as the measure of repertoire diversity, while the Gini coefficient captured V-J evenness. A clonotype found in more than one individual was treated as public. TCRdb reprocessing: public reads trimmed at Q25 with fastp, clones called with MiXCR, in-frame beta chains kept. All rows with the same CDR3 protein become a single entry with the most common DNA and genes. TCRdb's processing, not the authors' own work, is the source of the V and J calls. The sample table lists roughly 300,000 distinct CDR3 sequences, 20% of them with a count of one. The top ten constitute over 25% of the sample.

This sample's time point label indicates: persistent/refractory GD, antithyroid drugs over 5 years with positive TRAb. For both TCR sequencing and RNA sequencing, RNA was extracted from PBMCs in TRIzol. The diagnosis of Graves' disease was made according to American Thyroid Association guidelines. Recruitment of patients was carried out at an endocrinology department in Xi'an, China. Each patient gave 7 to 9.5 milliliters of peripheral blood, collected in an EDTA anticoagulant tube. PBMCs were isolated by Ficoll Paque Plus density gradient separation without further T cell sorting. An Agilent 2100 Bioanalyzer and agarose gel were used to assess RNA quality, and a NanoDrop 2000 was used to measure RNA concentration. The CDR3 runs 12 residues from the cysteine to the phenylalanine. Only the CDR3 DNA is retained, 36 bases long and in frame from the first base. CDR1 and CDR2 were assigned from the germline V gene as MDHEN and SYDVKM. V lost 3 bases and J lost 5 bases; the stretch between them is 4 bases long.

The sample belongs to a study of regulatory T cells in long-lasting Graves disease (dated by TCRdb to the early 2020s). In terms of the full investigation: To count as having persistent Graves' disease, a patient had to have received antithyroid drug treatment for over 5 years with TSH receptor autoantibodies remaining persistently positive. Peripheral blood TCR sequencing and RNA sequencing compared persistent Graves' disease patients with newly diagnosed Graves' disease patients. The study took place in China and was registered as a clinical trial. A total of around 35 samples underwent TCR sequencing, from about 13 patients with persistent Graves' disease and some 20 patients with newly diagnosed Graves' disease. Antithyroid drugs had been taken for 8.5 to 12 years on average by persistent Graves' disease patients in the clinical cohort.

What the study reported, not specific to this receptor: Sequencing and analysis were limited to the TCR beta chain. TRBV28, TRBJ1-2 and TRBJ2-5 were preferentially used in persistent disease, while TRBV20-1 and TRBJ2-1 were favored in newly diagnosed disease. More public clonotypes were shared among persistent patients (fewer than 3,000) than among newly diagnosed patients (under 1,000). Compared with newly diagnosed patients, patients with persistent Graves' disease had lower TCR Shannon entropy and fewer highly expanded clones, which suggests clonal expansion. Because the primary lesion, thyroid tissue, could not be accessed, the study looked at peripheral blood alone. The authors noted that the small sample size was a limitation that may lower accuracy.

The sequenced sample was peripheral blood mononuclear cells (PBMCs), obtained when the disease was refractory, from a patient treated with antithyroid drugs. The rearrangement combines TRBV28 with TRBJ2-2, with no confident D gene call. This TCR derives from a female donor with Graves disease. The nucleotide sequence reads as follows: TGTGCCAGCAGTTTTGTGACCGGGGAGCTGTTTTTT. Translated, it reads CASSFVTGELFF.